What follows are 30 T cell receptor beta chains derived from one specimen sequenced in a study of neurological immune-mediated disorders. TCRdb recomputed calls from the 5' RACE reads with MiXCR, one row per CDR3 protein. The sample lists tens of thousands of distinct CDR3 sequences, more than 5% occurring once. What was sequenced was CD4+ T cells from blood. The receptors shown here come from a woman between 40 and 55 years old in good health.

The chain links TRBV28 to TRBJ1-1; TRBD1 might be the D (5 bases). V was shortened by 6 bases and J by 12 bases, with 23 bases between the two germline ends. The CDR3 extends over 14 amino acids. Germline-derived CDR1 and CDR2 are MDHEN and SYDVKM. CDR3 in DNA: TGTGCCAGCAGCCAACACAGGTTCTCCCCGGGGACTTTCTTT. This codes for CASSQHRFSPGTFF.

In its sample, this clonotype was seen many times. The rearrangement links TRBV7-7 to TRBJ2-3; D may be TRBD1 (5 bases). Trimming removed 3 bases at V and 1 base at J, with 8 bases between. In germline, CDR1 is SSHAT, CDR2 FNYEAQ (reference sequence). The CDR3 contains 14 residues. The CDR3 DNA follows: TGTGCCAGCAGCTTCCTAGGGGGCACAGATACGCAGTATTTT. It codes for CASSFLGGTDTQYF.

This clonotype appeared many times. This chain connects TRBV5-6 to TRBJ2-1, with D perhaps TRBD1 or TRBD2 (7 bases each). The CDR3 is 16 amino acids. The V gene lost 0 bases and the J gene lost 9 bases, with 19 bases spanning the gap. Per germline, CDR1 SGHDT and CDR2 YYEEEE. In DNA, the CDR3 is TGTGCCAGCAGCTTGGAGCTGCGCAGGGGGGGAGGTGAGCAGTTCTTC. Residues: CASSLELRRGGGEQFF.

This clonotype showed up many times. V usage is TRBV6-1 and J usage is TRBJ1-1, with a possible D match to TRBD1 (6 bases). Germline lookup yields CDR1 MNHNS and CDR2 SASEGT. There are 14 residues in the CDR3. Trimming left V 9 bases short and J 4 bases short, with 18 bases between. Here the CDR3 DNA reads TGTGCCAGTGAAAAAGGGGGGGCTGCCACTGAAGCTTTCTTT. Its protein product is CASEKGGAATEAFF.

This clonotype was detected many times. The chain has TRBV5-1 and TRBJ2-6; D is ambiguous. Looked up from germline, CDR1 is SGHRS and CDR2 is YFSETQ. CDR3 size: 16 residues. V was cut by 0 bases and J by 0 bases, with 7 bases left in between. The chain's CDR3 is CASSLGPISGANVLTF. In nucleotides, the CDR3 is TGCGCCAGCAGCTTGGGGCCGATCTCTGGGGCCAACGTCCTGACTTTC.

This clonotype has at least ten counts. The chain joins TRBV6-4 to TRBJ2-2; 10 nucleotides line up with TRBD2. After removal of 6 bases from V and 3 bases from J, the junction contained 4 bases not matched to a gene. The CDR3 length is 15 residues. Per the germline V gene, CDR1 is MRHNA and CDR2 is SNTAGT. The CDR3 sequence: CASRAGGGDTGELFF. The CDR3 DNA reads as TGTGCCAGCAGAGCGGGAGGGGGTGACACCGGGGAGCTGTTTTTT.

This clonotype was picked up many times. The J gene is TRBJ2-5, the V gene TRBV20-1; TRBD2 agrees at 9 bases. Germline CDR1 is DFQATT and CDR2 is SNEGSKA (reference sequence). The V gene end was trimmed by 5 bases and the J gene end by 6 bases; junction bases not matched to a gene: 10. CDR3 length equals 14 residues. This CDR3 is CSAFVAGEGKTQYF. CDR3 coding DNA: TGCAGTGCTTTCGTAGCGGGAGAAGGAAAGACCCAGTACTTC.

This clonotype was detected many times. The chain employs TRBV7-2 and TRBJ2-3, with D possibly called TRBD1 or TRBD2 (5 bases each). Germline CDR1 SGHTA, CDR2 FQGNSA. The CDR3 is 17 residues long. The V end was cut by 5 bases, the J end by 1 base, with 19 bases between. DNA of the CDR3: TGTGCCAGCAGCCGTTACGGCCGAGGGGAGCGCACAGATACGCAGTATTTT. Translation gives CASSRYGRGERTDTQYF.

In its sample, this clonotype is medium-sized. The V and J genes are TRBV28 and TRBJ2-5; TRBD2 aligns across 8 bases. Germline loops: CDR1 MDHEN, CDR2 SYDVKM. The V and J ends lost 6 bases and 5 bases, in that order; junction bases with no gene match: 11. The CDR3 spans 15 residues. CDR3 region: CASRPGRARAETQYF. The CDR3 bases are TGTGCCAGCAGACCCGGGAGGGCCAGAGCGGAGACCCAGTACTTC.

The table lists this clonotype with many counts. The J gene is TRBJ2-3, the V gene TRBV12-3 or TRBV12-4, with 12 bases identical to TRBD1. Trimming removed 7 bases from V and 6 bases from J; junction bases left unmatched: 5. The CDR3 runs to 14 residues. The DNA of the CDR3 is TGTGCCAGCAATAGGGACAGGGGGCGGGATACGCAGTATTTT. Translation gives CASNRDRGRDTQYF.

This clonotype was recorded at least ten times. The V gene is TRBV24-1, the J gene TRBJ2-6; tentatively, D is TRBD1 (5 bases). The germline gives CDR1 KGHDR, CDR2 SFDVKD. V dropped 4 bases and J dropped 1 base, with 7 bases sitting between them. This CDR3 is 15 amino acids long. In DNA form, the CDR3 reads TGTGCCACCAGTGACTCAGGGTCTGGGGCCAACGTCCTGACTTTC. It codes for CATSDSGSGANVLTF.

The sample holds many counts of this clonotype. The J gene is TRBJ2-1, the V gene TRBV5-6; the match to TRBD1 covers 11 bases. The CDR3 is 15 residues long. Germline V lookup: CDR1 SGHDT, CDR2 YYEEEE. V gave up 1 base and J gave up 10 bases; unmatched junction bases: 7. CDR3 nucleotides: TGTGCCAGCAGCTTGTGGGGACAGGGGGTGTGGGAGCAGTTCTTC. Protein: CASSLWGQGVWEQFF.

This clonotype has a count of ten or more. This sequence joins TRBV20-1 and TRBJ2-1; possible D gene TRBD2, 5 bases. V lost 4 bases to trimming and J lost 5 bases, with 18 bases between them. CDR1 and CDR2 (germline): DFQATT, SNEGSKA (reference sequence). The CDR3 is 15 residues long. CDR3 region: CSATGPAVRNNEQFF. The CDR3 DNA reads TGCAGTGCTACCGGCCCAGCGGTTCGGAACAATGAGCAGTTCTTC.

Ten or more counts support this clonotype. This chain connects TRBV12-3 or TRBV12-4 to TRBJ1-3; 7 bases fit TRBD1. The length of the CDR3 is 15 residues. The trim removed 6 bases at V and 0 bases at J, leaving 5 bases unmatched. Written as DNA, the CDR3 is TGTGCCAGCAGCGAACAGGGGAGCTCTGGAAACACCATATATTTT. Translating gives CASSEQGSSGNTIYF.

This clonotype has a count of ten or more. The chain is built from TRBV7-3 and TRBJ2-3; D is undetermined. CDR1 SGHTA and CDR2 FQGTGA come from the germline V gene. Deletions cut 1 base from V and 0 bases from J, with 8 bases between. The CDR3 totals 15 residues. CDR3: CASSLNARSTDTQYF. For the CDR3, the DNA is TGTGCCAGCAGCTTAAATGCTAGGAGCACAGATACGCAGTATTTT.

This clonotype was counted ten times or more. The genes are TRBV6-1 and TRBJ1-5, with a possible D match to TRBD1 (6 bases). This CDR3 is 16 amino acids long. Trimming left V 5 bases short and J 7 bases short, with 21 bases between. Per the germline V gene, CDR1 is MNHNS and CDR2 is SASEGT. The CDR3 region has the DNA TGTGCCAGCAGTCCAAAAATCAGGGGAGGAGGACAGCCCCAGCATTTT. Amino acids: CASSPKIRGGGQPQHF.

This clonotype was recorded at least ten times. The V gene is TRBV7-8, the J gene TRBJ2-7; the match to TRBD1 covers 7 bases. Germline CDR1 is SGHVS and CDR2 is FQNEAQ. V lost 2 bases and J lost 4; bases outside the gene matches: 2. There are 13 residues in the CDR3. CDR3 amino acids: CASSLTGQYEQYF. The CDR3, as DNA: TGTGCCAGCAGCTTAACGGGACAGTACGAGCAGTACTTC.

This clonotype was seen repeatedly, ten times or more. V and J are TRBV20-1 and TRBJ1-6, with a possible D match to TRBD1 (5 bases). The V and J ends lost 0 bases and 7 bases respectively, with 13 bases between them. The germline V gene encodes CDR1 DFQATT and CDR2 SNEGSKA (reference sequence). The CDR3 is made up of 15 amino acids. In DNA form, the CDR3 reads TGCAGTGCTAGAGAGACAGAATCTTACAATTCACCCCTCCACTTT. This translates into CSARETESYNSPLHF.

This clonotype came up many times. The chain has TRBV29-1 and TRBJ1-5; 11 bases align to TRBD1. Germline V gives CDR1 SQVTM, CDR2 ANQGSEA. The trim removed 4 bases at V and 3 bases at J, leaving 2 bases unmatched. This CDR3 comprises 14 residues. The CDR3 region is CSVVGQGANQPQHF. CDR3 DNA sequence: TGCAGCGTTGTTGGACAGGGGGCCAATCAGCCCCAGCATTTT.

This clonotype was seen ten or more times. J is TRBJ2-3 and V is TRBV24-1; D is perhaps TRBD1 or TRBD2 (5 bases each). Germline V gene sequence: CDR1 KGHDR, CDR2 SFDVKD. This CDR3 is 15 amino acids long. With 9 bases removed from V and 2 bases from J, the gap between germline ends came to 17 bases. The CDR3 DNA reads TGTGCCACCTCGGGACCTTCGAGAGCCACAGATACGCAGTATTTT. Its translation is CATSGPSRATDTQYF.

This clonotype has at least ten counts. The CDR3 is CASSLDRLAGGRNNEQFF. The CDR3 nucleotides are TGTGCCAGCAGCTTAGATCGGCTAGCGGGAGGGCGTAACAATGAGCAGTTCTTC. This chain connects TRBV7-9 to TRBJ2-1, with 12 bases that match TRBD2. Germline CDR1 is SEHNR and CDR2 is FQNEAQ (reference sequence). This CDR3 spans 18 amino acids. V shed 1 base and J 5 bases; nucleotides not matched to a gene: 9. The whole variable domain, filled in from reference TRBV7-9 and TRBJ2-1, reads DTGVSQNPRHKITKRGQNVTFRCDPISEHNRLYWYRQTLGQGPEFLTYFQNEAQLEKSRLLSDRFSAERPKGSFSTLEIQRTEQGDSAMYLCASSLDRLAGGRNNEQFFGPGTRLTVL.

This clonotype occurred many times. The chain combines TRBV6-2 or TRBV6-3 with TRBJ2-7; D unclear. Deletions cut 3 bases from V and 4 bases from J, with 4 bases between. The CDR3 totals 11 residues. CDR1 MNHEY and CDR2 SVGEGT come from the germline V gene. The CDR3 loop is CASSYLYEQYF. Here the CDR3 DNA reads TGTGCCAGCAGTTATCTTTACGAGCAGTACTTC.

The sample holds many counts of this clonotype. The chain combines TRBV20-1 with TRBJ1-1, with TRBD1 as a possible D gene (6 bases). CDR3 length: 13 residues. Trimming pared 3 bases from V and 3 bases from J, leaving 11 bases between. Per the germline V gene, CDR1 is DFQATT and CDR2 is SNEGSKA (reference sequence). The CDR3 protein is CSASEGGDTEAFF. The CDR3 nucleotides are TGCAGTGCTAGTGAAGGGGGGGACACTGAAGCTTTCTTT.

This clonotype occurred many times. This chain joins TRBV20-1 and TRBJ1-5; 7 bases are shared with TRBD1. J was trimmed by 0 bases and V by 3 bases; bases with no gene match: 11. Germline lookup yields CDR1 DFQATT and CDR2 SNEGSKA (reference sequence). The CDR3 extends over 17 amino acids. CDR3 in DNA: TGCAGTGCTAGGGGGCCGGACAGGTCCTATAGCAATCAGCCCCAGCATTTT. Protein: CSARGPDRSYSNQPQHF.

This clonotype showed up many times. The chain combines TRBV6-6 with TRBJ2-6, with D perhaps being TRBD1 or TRBD2 (5 bases each). The CDR3 is 16 amino acids. Germline V gene lookup returns CDR1 MNHNY and CDR2 SVGAGI (reference sequence). V was cut by 7 bases and J by 3 bases, with 16 bases left in between. Written as DNA, the CDR3 is TGTGCCAGCACCTATGGGGGATCAGTTGGGGCCAACGTCCTGACTTTC. Amino acid sequence: CASTYGGSVGANVLTF.

This clonotype was recorded only once. The CDR3 loop reads CASSLDRVGNEKLFF. In nucleotides, the CDR3 is TGTGCCAGCAGCTTAGACAGGGTTGGTAATGAAAAACTGTTTTTT. The gene calls are TRBV7-2 and TRBJ1-4, with D tentatively TRBD1 (6 bases). Germline lookup yields CDR1 SGHTA and CDR2 FQGNSA. V shed 1 base and J shed 4 bases, with 10 bases lying between them. This CDR3 region has 15 residues.

At least ten counts were recorded for this clonotype. The chain combines TRBV28 with TRBJ1-1; a possible D gene is TRBD1 (5 bases). V was clipped by 3 bases and J by 5 bases, with 13 bases between them. The CDR3 extends over 14 amino acids. In germline, CDR1 is MDHEN, CDR2 SYDVKM. Here the CDR3 DNA reads TGTGCCAGCAGTTTGTGGCCGGGGGGAACTGAAGCTTTCTTT. This codes for CASSLWPGGTEAFF.

This clonotype has a count of ten or more. J is TRBJ2-3 and V is TRBV3-1, with D unclear. The CDR3 runs 14 residues. V was pared by 1 base and J by 10 bases, with 15 bases between. The germline V gene encodes CDR1 LGHDT and CDR2 YNNKEL (reference sequence). The CDR3: CASSQVLVSTAQYF. The CDR3 nucleotides read TGTGCCAGCAGCCAAGTTTTAGTGAGCACCGCGCAGTATTTT.

This clonotype came up many times. The chain is built from TRBV20-1 and TRBJ2-1; D is unresolved. Trimming pared 3 bases from V and 0 bases from J, leaving 12 bases between. The CDR3 extends over 15 amino acids. CDR1 is DFQATT, CDR2 SNEGSKA, per germline (reference sequence). The CDR3 coding sequence is TGCAGTGCTAGCAAACCGGAGAGCTCCTACAATGAGCAGTTCTTC. Encoded protein: CSASKPESSYNEQFF.

This clonotype was counted many times. The genes are TRBV5-1 and TRBJ2-1, with 8 positions matching TRBD1. Unmatched junction bases numbered 13, after V lost 3 bases and J lost 8 bases. CDR1 SGHRS and CDR2 YFSETQ come from the germline V gene. The CDR3 runs 16 residues. CDR3 residues: CASSSGDRNLGDEQFF. The DNA of the CDR3 is TGCGCCAGCAGCTCGGGGGACAGGAACCTAGGGGATGAGCAGTTCTTC.